The rows below give T cell receptor beta chains drawn from one sample of a study of regulatory T cells in long-lasting Graves disease. Each CDR3 protein gets one entry after TCRdb re-called the multiplex PCR reads with MiXCR. The sample records about 420,000 distinct CDR3 sequences, about 15% being singletons. The same sample was also studied in work on T cells in Graves' hyperthyroidism and ophthalmopathy.

The sequences come from peripheral blood mononuclear cells (PBMCs), collected at new diagnosis, from a patient treated with antithyroid drugs. The receptor source for this set is a woman younger than 30 with Graves disease. Each CDR3 is given with its conserved first and last residue. The D gene is left open where the match is weak. Where a row states a size, it is once, few, many or the class of an expanded clone; other rows omit it.

d_gene	j_gene	v_gene	len	abundance	CDR3nt	CDR3aa
TRBD2	TRBJ2-1	TRBV6-2/TRBV6-3	17	many	TGTGCCAGCAGTTACTCGAACCTAGCGGGAGGTTTCAATGAGCAGTTCTTC	CASSYSNLAGGFNEQFF
NA	TRBJ2-2	TRBV12-3/TRBV12-4	13	few	TGTGCCAGCAGCCCCAAGAACACCGGGGAGCTGTTTTTT	CASSPKNTGELFF
NA	TRBJ2-1	TRBV5-5	14	NA	TGTGCCAGCAGCTGGACCCGGGACAACAATGAGCAGTTCTTC	CASSWTRDNNEQFF
NA	TRBJ2-5	TRBV7-2	14	few	TGTGCCAGCAGCTTATTCAGGGGTGATGAGACCCAGTACTTC	CASSLFRGDETQYF
TRBD2	TRBJ2-7	TRBV6-5	16	NA	TGTGCCAGCAGTTACTCGCAGGGGACTAGCGGGTACGAGCAGTACTTC	CASSYSQGTSGYEQYF
NA	TRBJ2-2	TRBV29-1	12	NA	TGCAGCGGCCGGGACTACACCGGGGAGCTGTTTTTT	CSGRDYTGELFF
NA	TRBJ2-3	TRBV7-2	18	many	TGTGCCAGCAGCTTAGCAACACTAGCCGAGAAGAGCACAGATACGCAGTATTTT	CASSLATLAEKSTDTQYF
NA	TRBJ1-1	TRBV29-1	10	many	TGCAGCGTTGACGTCACTGAAGCTTTCTTT	CSVDVTEAFF
NA	TRBJ2-1	TRBV10-1	10	NA	TGCGCCAAGCCGTTCACATTTAGGTTCTTC	CAKPFTFRFF
NA	TRBJ2-7	TRBV7-9	14	few	TGTGCCAGCAGCTTAACCCTACACTCCTACGAGCAGTACTTC	CASSLTLHSYEQYF
TRBD2	TRBJ2-2	TRBV28	16	NA	TGTGCCAGCAGGATGCGGACTAGCGGGAGTTTTGGGGAGCTGTTTTTT	CASRMRTSGSFGELFF
TRBD1	TRBJ2-7	TRBV3-1	15	many	TGTGCCAGCAGACGATTGAGGACAGGGTTGTACGAGCAGTACTTC	CASRRLRTGLYEQYF
NA	TRBJ2-5	TRBV6-2/TRBV6-3	15	NA	TGTGCCAGCAGTTATTCCCATACGCGGACGGAGACCCAGTACTTC	CASSYSHTRTETQYF
NA	TRBJ2-6	TRBV18	16	NA	TGTGCCAGCCCGAGTACGCTAGGGTCTGGGGCCAACGTCCTGACTTTC	CASPSTLGSGANVLTF
TRBD1	TRBJ2-2	TRBV7-2	16	many	TGTGCCAGCAGATCTGGTTACAGGGGTTGGGACGGGGAGCTGTTTTTT	CASRSGYRGWDGELFF
TRBD1	TRBJ2-5	TRBV10-2	14	many	TGCGCCAGCTCCGGGACAGGGTTCGGGGAGACCCAGTACTTC	CASSGTGFGETQYF
NA	TRBJ2-7	TRBV19	14	NA	TGTGCCAGTAGTAGGATCGGGAACTCCTACGAGCAGTACTTC	CASSRIGNSYEQYF
NA	TRBJ2-2	TRBV5-6	16	NA	TGTGCCAGCAGCTTGATCCCTAGTAAGAACACCGGGGAGCTGTTTTTT	CASSLIPSKNTGELFF
NA	TRBJ2-1	TRBV5-1	13	many	TGCGCCAGCAGCTACTTACTAGCTAATGAGCAGTTCTTC	CASSYLLANEQFF
TRBD2	TRBJ2-3	TRBV29-1	17	NA	TGCAGCGTTGAAGATCTTCTAGCGGGACTGAGCACAGATACGCAGTATTTT	CSVEDLLAGLSTDTQYF
NA	TRBJ2-1	TRBV20-1	14	many	TGCAGTGCTAGAGTAGGTGGCAGCCACAATGAGCAGTTCTTC	CSARVGGSHNEQFF
TRBD1	TRBJ1-5	TRBV4-3	15	NA	TGCGCCAGCAGCCAAGACTCGACAGGGGCTCAGCCCCAGCATTTT	CASSQDSTGAQPQHF
TRBD2	TRBJ2-7	TRBV6-5	15	NA	TGTGCCAGCAGTTACGGGACTCCCCGGGGAGGGGAGCAGTACTTC	CASSYGTPRGGEQYF
TRBD2	TRBJ2-1	TRBV18	14	NA	TGTGCCAGCTCACCAGTGGGAGGGCCGGGGGAGCAGTTCTTC	CASSPVGGPGEQFF
NA	TRBJ2-2	TRBV5-4	12	few	TGTGCCAGCAGCTTGGAGGACGGGGAGCTGTTTTTT	CASSLEDGELFF
NA	TRBJ2-7	TRBV20-1	17	NA	TGCAGTGCTAGATCCTTCGGGACTTCCTGGGGGCTATCCGAGCAGTACTTC	CSARSFGTSWGLSEQYF
NA	TRBJ2-5	TRBV4-2	14	few	TGTGCCAGCAGCCACCTGGGGGTAGAGGAGACCCAGTACTTC	CASSHLGVEETQYF
NA	TRBJ2-1	TRBV12-3/TRBV12-4	14	many	TGTGCCAGCAGTTTGGTCTCGACAGTCAATGAGCAGTTCTTC	CASSLVSTVNEQFF
NA	TRBJ1-3	TRBV7-8	17	few	TGTGCCAGCAGCCCGACCGGCGACAGGCGCCCGGGAAACACCATATATTTT	CASSPTGDRRPGNTIYF
NA	TRBJ1-2	TRBV28	12	many	TGTGCCAGCAGTTTAGACTTGGACAGCTACACCTTC	CASSLDLDSYTF
NA	TRBJ1-2	TRBV28	12	many	TGTGCCAGCAGTTTGAGGGAATTACGCTACACCTTC	CASSLRELRYTF
NA	TRBJ2-7	TRBV12-3/TRBV12-4	14	many	TGTGCCAGCAGTTCGAGGGTTGTTAGCTACGAGCAGTACTTC	CASSSRVVSYEQYF
TRBD2	TRBJ2-7	TRBV12-3/TRBV12-4	14	many	TGTGCCAGCAGTCCCGGGACTAGGACTTACGAGCAGTACTTC	CASSPGTRTYEQYF
NA	TRBJ2-1	TRBV27	17	few	TGTGCCAGCAGTTACCCGGCAGGGGGGTACTCCTACAATGAGCAGTTCTTC	CASSYPAGGYSYNEQFF
NA	TRBJ1-1	TRBV28	13	many	TGTGCCAGCAGGGTAGCAGGGCCCGTCGGAGCTTTCTTT	CASRVAGPVGAFF